This T cell receptor beta chain emerged from a study of identical twins. This clonotype was counted many times. The antigen remains undetermined. Points from the study as a whole: Out-of-frame alpha sequences that twins shared showed excess low generation probability.

A universal primer site came from template switching; cDNA carried unique molecular identifiers. TCRdb reprocessed the 5' RACE reads via MiXCR and lists one record per CDR3 protein. The sample gives some 560,000 distinct CDR3 sequences, 9.6% of which show up once; roughly 3% is in the top ten. CDR3 size: 14 residues. The germline V gene has CDR1 SEHNR and CDR2 FQNEAQ (reference sequence). Trimming took 1 base from V and 2 from J, leaving 8 bases between them. The sample also formed part of further work on yellow fever vaccine responses in identical twins.

The sequence came from a woman aged 18-30 years in good health. The source material was PBMCs. V gene TRBV7-9 combines with J gene TRBJ1-2; D ambiguous. The DNA for the CDR3 is TGTGCCAGCAGCTTAGAGGGCCAAAACTATGGCTACACCTTC. It translates to CASSLEGQNYGYTF.